This TCR beta chain came from a study of OX40 agonist ivuxolimab in advanced cancers. Study background: An agonistic anti-OX40 (CD134) antibody, ivuxolimab, was used to treat the patients. Prior anti-PD-1, anti-PD-L1 or anti-CTLA-4 therapy was allowed; roughly 40% had some. Study observations and caveats: Relative to CD4+ cells, CD8+ T cells on average had more expanded clones. At 0.1 to 3.0 mg/kg, CD4+ and CD8+ blood T cells expanded clonally by week 6.

The assay was immunoSEQ multiplex PCR, and TCRdb's table has in-frame clones only and misses some. Here the sample spans about 77,000 clones, about 85% being singletons. As regards this clone: The antigen is undetermined.

The CDR3 extends over 15 amino acids. Germline values: CDR1 MNHNY, CDR2 SVGAGI (reference sequence). The J segment lost 5 bases and the V segment lost 0 bases, leaving 5 bases of the junction unmatched. The chain recombines TRBV6-6 with TRBJ2-5; TRBD2 matches at 8 bases. The sequence was obtained from an adult with an advanced solid tumor such as melanoma, head and neck, liver or kidney cancer. The input for sequencing was CD4+ or CD8+ T cells sorted from blood, taken in a trial of the OX40 agonist ivuxolimab. The CDR3 DNA sequence: TGTGCCAGCAGTTACTCGGAGCGGGGGATGGAGACCCAGTACTTC. Translation: CASSYSERGMETQYF.